This TCR beta chain was sequenced for a study of graft-versus-host responses after intestinal transplantation. Study summary: Following induction with anti-thymocyte globulin, all recipients were given tacrolimus and steroids for three to four years. Overall study results and limits: Marrow from the recipient contained GvH clones, some of which had appeared first in ileum or blood. Some patients had graft-donor T cell macrochimerism, and their allografts showed high graft-versus-host to host-versus-graft clonal ratios.

This clone was seen a single time. Its antigen is not known. CDR1 is MNHEY and CDR2 is SMNVEV in the germline V gene (reference sequence). The length of the CDR3 is 15 residues. The V and J ends lost 3 bases and 0 bases respectively, with 10 bases between them. Here immunoSEQ multiplex PCR was the method, and the copy in TCRdb shows in-frame clones only, minus some. The table shows roughly 100,000 clones, with about nine tenths occurring only once. This receptor was obtained from a human donor who was the organ donor for an intestinal transplant. The input for sequencing was unstimulated CD4+ T cells sorted from spleen or lymph node cells, taken before transplant. The chain recombines TRBV27 with TRBJ2-3; D gene uncertain. CDR3 sequence reads: CASSLGSSSTDTQYF. CDR3 in DNA: TGTGCCAGCAGTTTGGGCAGCTCTAGCACAGATACGCAGTATTTT.